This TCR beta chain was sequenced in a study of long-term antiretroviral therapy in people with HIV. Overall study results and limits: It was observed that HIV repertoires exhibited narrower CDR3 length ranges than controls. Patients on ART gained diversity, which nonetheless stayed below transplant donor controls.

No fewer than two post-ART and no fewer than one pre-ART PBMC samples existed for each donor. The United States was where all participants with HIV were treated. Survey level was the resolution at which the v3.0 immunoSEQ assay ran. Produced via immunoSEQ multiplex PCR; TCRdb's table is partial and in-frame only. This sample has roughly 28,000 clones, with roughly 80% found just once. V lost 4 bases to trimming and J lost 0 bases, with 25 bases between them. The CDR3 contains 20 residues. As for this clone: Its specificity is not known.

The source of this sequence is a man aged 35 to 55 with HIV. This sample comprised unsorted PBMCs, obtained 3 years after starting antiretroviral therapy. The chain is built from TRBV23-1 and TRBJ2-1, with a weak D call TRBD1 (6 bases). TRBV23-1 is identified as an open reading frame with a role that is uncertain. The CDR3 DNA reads TGCGCCAGCAGTCCAATTCCCGGGACACCGGGCGGGCGCTCCTACAATGAGCAGTTCTTC. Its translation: CASSPIPGTPGGRSYNEQFF.